One and the same sample provided the 2 T cell receptor beta chains below, sequenced in a study of patients and donors after allogeneic stem cell transplantation. MiXCR was run by TCRdb on the RT-PCR reads, yielding one entry per CDR3 protein. The table has roughly 200,000 distinct CDR3 sequences, roughly two fifths seen once. Sequencing was done on a sample of blood, either unsorted or a sorted T cell fraction (not recorded which). The receptors were gathered from a human donor who was either an allogeneic HSCT recipient or a stem cell or donor lymphocyte infusion donor (not recorded which). It is not recorded whose cells these are; they may come from a transplant donor.

The CDR3 region is CASSPLGQGVYNEQFF. As DNA, the CDR3 is TGTGCCAGCAGCCCCCTTGGGCAGGGAGTCTACAATGAGCAGTTCTTC. The chain recombines TRBV28 with TRBJ2-1, with D tentatively TRBD1 or TRBD2 (5 bases each). The CDR3 sequence is 16 residues long. V gave up 6 bases and J gave up 3 bases, with 18 bases separating them. Germline V gives CDR1 MDHEN, CDR2 SYDVKM.

The rearrangement joins TRBV3-1 to TRBJ1-3; 7 bases line up with TRBD1. The ends lost 0 bases at V and 0 bases at J; junction bases unmatched: 17. The CDR3 is 21 residues long. CDR1 is LGHDT and CDR2 is YNNKEL in the germline V gene (reference sequence). CDR3 coding DNA: TGTGCCAGCAGCCAAGATGAACGTCGAGGGACAGTACTCCACTCTGGAAACACCATATATTTT. Amino acids: CASSQDERRGTVLHSGNTIYF.